The sequence of this T cell receptor beta chain was determined in a study of cytomegalovirus exposure and HLA in healthy donors. Data came from immunoSEQ multiplex PCR; TCRdb stores just in-frame clones and leaves some out. The table shows 100,000 to 150,000 clones, with approximately 91% occurring only once. This clone appeared a single time. Its antigen is still unknown. General study results and limits: A few of the chains that were CMV-associated were confirmed in vitro to be specific for CMV antigens. Researchers catalogued some 160 TCR beta chains as cytomegalovirus-associated. Rarity characterized most TCR sequences, yet some public TCRs appeared in many donors.

CDR1 is LNHDA, CDR2 SQIVND, per germline (reference sequence). After removal of 6 bases from V and 8 bases from J, the junction contained 6 bases not matched to a gene. CDR3 size: 12 residues. This sequence originates from a man between 18 and 29 years old in good health and CMV-seropositive. Specimen: PBMCs. The chain employs TRBV19 and TRBJ1-2; 7 nucleotides agree with TRBD1. Here the CDR3 reads CASSPGGKGYTF. CDR3 in DNA: TGTGCCAGTAGCCCAGGGGGGAAAGGCTACACCTTC. The full variable domain, its missing parts supplied by reference TRBV19 and TRBJ1-2, is DGGITQSPKYLFRKEGQNVTLSCEQNLNHDAMYWYRQDPGQGLRLIYYSQIVNDFQKGDIAEGYSVSREKKESFPLTVTSAQKNPTAFYLCASSPGGKGYTFGSGTRLTVV.